The 6 T cell receptor beta chains reported below all come from one sample, sequenced in a study of shared clonotypes between healthy human individuals. Generated by immunoSEQ multiplex PCR, the TCRdb table keeps only in-frame clones and is missing some. The data show about 2,500,000 clones, with around nine tenths seen just once and more than 0.12% held by the top ten. Sequencing was performed on naive CD4+ T cells sorted from blood. As to subset: CD45RA+ positively selected. These receptors came from a man between 18 and 29 years old in good health.

The gene calls are TRBV27 and TRBJ1-6; no clear D gene. The CDR3 totals 15 residues. Germline V lookup: CDR1 MNHEY, CDR2 SMNVEV (reference sequence). The V end lost 4 bases, the J end lost 6 bases, and 13 bases lay between the germline ends. The CDR3 sequence is CASSSSGVGNSPLHF. DNA for the CDR3: TGTGCCAGCAGTTCCTCGGGAGTGGGTAATTCACCCCTCCACTTT.

This chain uses TRBV10-3 with TRBJ1-2, with D tentatively TRBD1 (5 bases). The ends were cut back, 10 bases at V and 7 bases at J, with 25 bases in the middle. This CDR3 contains 15 residues. CDR1 and CDR2 (germline): ENHRY, SYGVKD. CDR3 region: CASSANPGKGSGYTF. CDR3 bases: TGTGCCAGCTCAGCCAACCCAGGGAAGGGAAGTGGCTACACCTTC.

V is TRBV6-5 and J is TRBJ2-1, with 13 bases aligning to TRBD2. This CDR3 has 14 amino acids. Trimming took 7 bases from V and 8 from J; bases not matched to a gene: 5. CDR1 and CDR2 from the germline V gene are MNHEY and SVGAGI. The CDR3 spells CASTHGTSGDEQFF. The DNA for the CDR3 is TGTGCCAGCACCCACGGGACTAGCGGGGATGAGCAGTTCTTC.

The chain carries TRBV10-3 and TRBJ2-1; 14 nucleotides align to TRBD2. The germline V gene has CDR1 ENHRY and CDR2 SYGVKD. CDR3 size: 16 residues. The trim removed 1 base at V and 9 bases at J, leaving 5 bases unmatched. The CDR3 DNA sequence: TGTGCCATCAGTGAGTTCCCGGGACTAGCGGGAGTTGAGCAGTTCTTC. Its protein is CAISEFPGLAGVEQFF.

The chain joins TRBV4-1 to TRBJ2-7; 7 bases fit TRBD1. Germline CDR1 reads MGHRA; CDR2 reads YSYEKL. The CDR3 is 14 amino acids. With 0 bases clipped from V and 4 bases from J, the junction kept 3 bases outside the gene matches. The CDR3 spells CASSQEPRGYEQYF. For the CDR3, the DNA is TGCGCCAGCAGCCAAGAACCCAGGGGGTACGAGCAGTACTTC.

V and J are TRBV6-5 and TRBJ1-2; D is uncertain. Germline CDR1 and CDR2: MNHEY and SVGAGI. This CDR3 is built from 13 residues. Between the trimmed V and J ends, which lost 8 bases and 1 base, there was a span of 11 bases. The CDR3 reads CASWRGGNYGYTF. The CDR3 region has the DNA TGTGCCAGCTGGCGAGGCGGTAACTATGGCTACACCTTC.